The 30 T cell receptor beta chains presented below share a single source sample, sequenced in a study of blood T cell repertoires in COVID-19. Sequencing was performed with immunoSEQ multiplex PCR; in TCRdb, only in-frame clones are kept and a portion is missing. The sample records 300,000 to 450,000 clones, 85% being singletons. Sequencing was performed on peripheral blood. The receptors here all came from a woman under 30 with acute or convalescent COVID-19.

This chain links TRBV11-3 with TRBJ2-2; TRBD2 agrees at 13 bases. From germline, CDR1 is SGHNT and CDR2 YENEEA. Germline trimming cut 3 bases from V and 5 bases from J; bases unmatched to any gene: 3. This CDR3 is 16 amino acids long. In DNA, the CDR3 is TGTGCCAGCAGCTTTGGACTAGCGGGAGATACCGGGGAGCTGTTTTTT. Translating gives CASSFGLAGDTGELFF.

In its sample, this clone was seen a few times. The rearrangement joins TRBV7-6 to TRBJ1-5, with 8 bases that match TRBD1. V lost 5 bases and J lost 3; bases outside the gene matches: 6. Germline lookup yields CDR1 SGHVS and CDR2 FNYEAQ. The CDR3 is made up of 15 amino acids. CDR3 coding DNA: TGTGCCAGCAGCCCCGACAGGGGCCCCAATCAGCCCCAGCATTTT. It translates to CASSPDRGPNQPQHF.

The CDR3 DNA follows: TGCGCCAGCAGCTTGGCGGTTAGCGGAGTTACCGGGGAGCTGTTTTTT. Protein product: CASSLAVSGVTGELFF. The chain links TRBV5-1 to TRBJ2-2; weak D call: TRBD2 (6 bases). CDR1 and CDR2 (germline): SGHRS, YFSETQ. This CDR3 has 16 residues. V lost 0 bases and J lost 5, with 14 bases in between.

V gene TRBV7-3 combines with J gene TRBJ1-2, with no clear D. Germline V gene sequence: CDR1 SGHTA, CDR2 FQGTGA. V was pared by 1 base and J by 6 bases, with 15 bases between. The CDR3 is made up of 15 amino acids. CDR3 amino acids: CASSLIRRELDGYTF. The DNA of the CDR3 is TGTGCCAGCAGCTTAATTAGGCGGGAACTGGATGGCTACACCTTC.

The V gene is TRBV27, the J gene TRBJ2-1; D not certain. Trimming took off 1 base at V and 0 bases at J, with 13 bases between the two ends. The CDR3 extends over 17 amino acids. CDR1 is MNHEY, CDR2 SMNVEV, per germline (reference sequence). CDR3 in amino acids: CASSLWARRTSYNEQFF. As DNA, the CDR3 is TGTGCCAGCAGTTTATGGGCCAGGCGCACCTCCTACAATGAGCAGTTCTTC.

V gene TRBV5-1 combines with J gene TRBJ1-1; a possible D gene is TRBD1 (5 bases). The CDR3 extends over 14 amino acids. Trimming removed 0 bases at V and 3 bases at J, with 9 bases between. Per germline, CDR1 SGHRS and CDR2 YFSETQ. In DNA, the CDR3 is TGCGCCAGCAGCTTGGCCAGGGTTGACACTGAAGCTTTCTTT. Encoded protein: CASSLARVDTEAFF.

This clone was detected only once. The chain joins TRBV6-5 to TRBJ1-2; D not certain. Trimming cost V 7 bases and J 1 base, with 16 bases left between them. Germline CDR1 MNHEY, CDR2 SVGAGI. The CDR3 runs 15 residues. The CDR3 region is CASTLSRDRNYGYTF. The CDR3 DNA reads as TGTGCCAGCACCCTATCCCGTGATCGTAACTATGGCTACACCTTC.

The chain joins TRBV30 to TRBJ1-4; 8 bases line up with TRBD1. Per germline, CDR1 GTSNPN and CDR2 SVGIG (reference sequence). The junction had 4 bases not matched to a gene; V was cut back by 3 bases and J by 7 bases. There are 13 residues in the CDR3. Here the CDR3 DNA reads TGTGCCTGGAGAGTACAGGGGGGTGAAAAACTGTTTTTT. It specifies CAWRVQGGEKLFF.

The chain carries TRBV10-3 and TRBJ2-1, with 7 bases matching TRBD1. Germline V lookup: CDR1 ENHRY, CDR2 SYGVKD. The J segment lost 0 bases and the V segment lost 2 bases, leaving 4 bases of the junction unmatched. The CDR3 length is 16 residues. As DNA, the CDR3 is TGTGCCATCAGTGAGGGACAGGTCAGCTCCTACAATGAGCAGTTCTTC. Translation: CAISEGQVSSYNEQFF.

This clone occurred a few times. Additional DNA sequences in this sample encode the identical CDR3. The V call is TRBV5-1, the J call TRBJ1-4; TRBD1 matches at 8 bases. This CDR3 contains 15 residues. Germline CDR1 reads SGHRS; CDR2 reads YFSETQ. Unmatched junction bases numbered 4, after V lost 0 bases and J lost 6 bases. As DNA, the CDR3 is TGCGCCAGCAGCTTGGAAGGGACAGGTTATGAAAAACTGTTTTTT. As protein: CASSLEGTGYEKLFF.

The V and J genes are TRBV2 and TRBJ2-2; TRBD1 matches at 7 bases. The CDR3 is 15 amino acids. V dropped 5 bases and J dropped 0; count of bases not matched to a gene: 3. Germline V gene data show CDR1 as SNHLY and CDR2 as FYNNEI. This CDR3 reads CASSFGQANTGELFF. In nucleotides, the CDR3 is TGTGCCAGCAGTTTCGGACAGGCGAACACCGGGGAGCTGTTTTTT.

V is TRBV30 and J is TRBJ2-5; D call uncertain. This CDR3 is 12 amino acids long. From germline, CDR1 is GTSNPN and CDR2 SVGIG (reference sequence). V dropped 3 bases and J dropped 5 bases, with 10 bases sitting between them. CDR3: CAWSAQRETQYF. The CDR3 DNA is TGTGCCTGGAGCGCGCAGAGGGAGACCCAGTACTTC.

This clone turned up a few times. This chain connects TRBV20-1 to TRBJ1-1, with D unresolved. V was trimmed by 3 bases and J by 0 bases, leaving 8 bases between them. The CDR3 extends over 13 amino acids. Germline V gene sequence: CDR1 DFQATT, CDR2 SNEGSKA (reference sequence). CDR3 protein: CSASSPVNTEAFF. The CDR3 region has the DNA TGCAGTGCTAGTTCGCCAGTGAACACTGAAGCTTTCTTT.

The genes are TRBV15 and TRBJ2-6; 9 bases agree with TRBD1. This CDR3 has 15 amino acids. Per the germline V gene, CDR1 is LNHNV and CDR2 is YYDKDF (reference sequence). Germline trimming cut 5 bases from V and 3 bases from J; bases unmatched to any gene: 2. CDR3 nucleotides: TGTGCCACCAGCCGGACAGGGGATGGGGCCAACGTCCTGACTTTC. Translating gives CATSRTGDGANVLTF.

V usage is TRBV7-9 and J usage is TRBJ2-7; 8 nucleotides match TRBD1. The ends lost 3 bases at V and 7 bases at J; junction bases unmatched: 11. The CDR3 is 15 residues long. The germline V gene has CDR1 SEHNR and CDR2 FQNEAQ (reference sequence). Here the CDR3 reads CASSFKGQERGEQYF. DNA for the CDR3: TGTGCCAGCAGCTTTAAGGGACAGGAGAGAGGTGAGCAGTACTTC.

Regarding this clone: Other DNA sequences in the sample encode the same CDR3. The V call is TRBV5-1, the J call TRBJ2-7, with 8 bases lining up with TRBD1. The V gene end was trimmed by 2 bases and the J gene end by 0 bases; junction bases not matched to a gene: 4. The CDR3 loop spans 15 amino acids. The V gene's germline CDR1 is SGHRS and CDR2 YFSETQ. The CDR3, as DNA: TGCGCCAGCAGCTTAGGACAGGGCTCCTCCTACGAGCAGTACTTC. The encoded protein is CASSLGQGSSYEQYF.

The count of this clone is one. The chain combines TRBV27 with TRBJ1-4; 7 bases map to TRBD1. The CDR3 consists of 13 residues. Germline lookup yields CDR1 MNHEY and CDR2 SMNVEV (reference sequence). V trimming: 5 bases; J trimming: 7 bases; junction bases outside the gene matches: 4. The CDR3 DNA sequence: TGTGCCAGCAGTGGGGACAGCTCTGAAAAACTGTTTTTT. It is translated as CASSGDSSEKLFF.

CDR3 loop: CASSLILLSGDYGYTF. CDR3 sequence (DNA): TGTGCCAGCAGCTTAATTCTTTTGTCGGGGGACTATGGCTACACCTTC. The chain is built from TRBV7-9 and TRBJ1-2; D may be TRBD1 (5 bases). The germline CDR1 and CDR2 sequences are SEHNR and FQNEAQ (reference sequence). The germline V and J ends were trimmed by 2 bases and 3 bases, with 16 bases remaining between them. The CDR3 has 16 amino acids. The complete variable domain, with remaining parts taken from reference TRBV7-9 and TRBJ1-2, reads DTGVSQNPRHKITKRGQNVTFRCDPISEHNRLYWYRQTLGQGPEFLTYFQNEAQLEKSRLLSDRFSAERPKGSFSTLEIQRTEQGDSAMYLCASSLILLSGDYGYTFGSGTRLTVV.

The chain couples TRBV10-1 to TRBJ2-5; 12 positions match TRBD2. J gave up 10 bases and V 4 bases, and 7 bases lay outside the gene matches. In germline, CDR1 is WNHNN, CDR2 SYGVQD (reference sequence). The CDR3 is 14 residues long. CDR3 amino acids: CASSVGLAGGDQYF. The DNA of the CDR3 is TGCGCCAGCAGTGTTGGCCTAGCGGGAGGGGACCAGTACTTC.

In this sample, this clone turned up a few times. V and J are TRBV19 and TRBJ1-1, with 9 bases aligning to TRBD1. CDR1 is LNHDA and CDR2 is SQIVND in the germline V gene (reference sequence). The CDR3 loop spans 11 amino acids. J lost 11 bases, V lost 5 bases, and 3 bases had no gene match. In DNA form, the CDR3 reads TGTGCCAGTAGTCGGACAGGGGACGCTTTCTTT. Amino acid sequence: CASSRTGDAFF. Based on the CDR3 plus reference TRBV19 and TRBJ1-1, the full variable domain is DGGITQSPKYLFRKEGQNVTLSCEQNLNHDAMYWYRQDPGQGLRLIYYSQIVNDFQKGDIAEGYSVSREKKESFPLTVTSAQKNPTAFYLCASSRTGDAFFGQGTRLTVV.

The rearrangement joins TRBV5-1 to TRBJ2-2; possible D gene TRBD2, 5 bases. Germline values: CDR1 SGHRS, CDR2 YFSETQ. The germline V and J ends were trimmed by 0 bases and 3 bases, with 9 bases remaining between them. The CDR3 consists of 15 residues. CDR3 protein: CASSLGGFDTGELFF. In DNA, the CDR3 is TGCGCCAGCAGCTTGGGAGGGTTTGACACCGGGGAGCTGTTTTTT.

This chain links TRBV5-1 with TRBJ2-3; 7 bases agree with TRBD1. Trimming at V came to 5 bases and at J to 2 bases, leaving 2 bases not matched to a gene. Looked up from germline, CDR1 is SGHRS and CDR2 is YFSETQ. The CDR3 is 13 amino acids. The CDR3 bases are TGCGCCAGCAGGGGACAGCCCACAGATACGCAGTATTTT. Translated, it gives CASRGQPTDTQYF.

The J gene is TRBJ2-6, the V gene TRBV7-9, with 9 bases fitting TRBD1. From germline, CDR1 is SEHNR and CDR2 FQNEAQ (reference sequence). V lost 4 bases to trimming and J lost 2 bases; unmatched junction nucleotides: 6. The CDR3 is 17 residues long. The CDR3 sequence is CASSSGTGKTGANVLTF. CDR3 in DNA: TGTGCCAGCAGCTCCGGGACAGGGAAAACTGGGGCCAACGTCCTGACTTTC.

The chain's CDR3 is CASSPEEGAGSPLHF. The CDR3 nucleotides read TGTGCCAGCAGCCCAGAGGAGGGGGCGGGTTCACCCCTCCACTTT. The chain couples TRBV9 to TRBJ1-6; TRBD1 aligns across 7 bases. The CDR3 is 15 residues long. V shed 4 bases, J shed 9 bases, and the junction held 10 bases outside the gene matches. CDR1 and CDR2 from the germline V gene are SGDLS and YYNGEE.

The chain combines TRBV14 with TRBJ2-1; D ambiguous. CDR1 is SGHDN, CDR2 FVKESK, per germline. The CDR3 has 16 residues. The V gene lost 2 bases and the J gene lost 1 base, with 12 bases spanning the gap. CDR3 residues: CASSQWPRQSYNEQFF. DNA for the CDR3: TGTGCCAGCAGCCAATGGCCGAGGCAGTCCTACAATGAGCAGTTCTTC.

The chain combines TRBV3-1 (or the pseudogene TRBV3-2) with TRBJ1-6; 7 positions match TRBD1. The CDR3 sequence is 15 residues long. V lost 1 base to trimming and J lost 14 bases; unmatched junction nucleotides: 11. Germline CDR1 LGHDT, CDR2 YNNKEL (reference sequence). CDR3 nucleotides: TGTGCCAGCAGCCAAGGACAGGGTCTATCGTCGGCCCTCCACTTT. Protein sequence: CASSQGQGLSSALHF.

The rearrangement joins TRBV9 to TRBJ2-2; tentatively, D is TRBD1 (6 bases). The CDR3 contains 14 residues. The V gene's germline CDR1 is SGDLS and CDR2 YYNGEE. V lost 2 bases to trimming and J lost 6 bases, with 11 bases between them. This CDR3 reads CASSVTGLPGELFF. CDR3 coding DNA: TGTGCCAGCAGCGTCACAGGGCTGCCCGGGGAGCTGTTTTTT.

The rearrangement joins TRBV9 to TRBJ1-6; the D is unclear. CDR1 SGDLS and CDR2 YYNGEE come from the germline V gene. CDR3 length equals 14 residues. V lost 0 bases, J lost 9 bases, and 10 bases lay in between. CDR3 sequence reads: CASSVEWSGSPLHF. The CDR3 nucleotides are TGTGCCAGCAGCGTAGAATGGTCGGGTTCACCCCTCCACTTT.

The rearrangement links TRBV12-3 or TRBV12-4 to TRBJ1-2; D is unclear. Trimming cost V 2 bases and J 7 bases, with 11 bases left between them. This CDR3 contains 13 residues. This CDR3 reads CASSLQRTVGYTF. The DNA of the CDR3 is TGTGCCAGCAGTTTACAACGCACAGTTGGCTACACCTTC.

The rearrangement uses TRBV12-3 or TRBV12-4 and TRBJ1-5; D is unclear. CDR3 length: 13 residues. V shed 6 bases and J shed 4 bases, with 10 bases lying between them. The CDR3 protein is CASRDTGNQPQHF. The CDR3 bases are TGTGCCAGCAGAGATACGGGGAATCAGCCCCAGCATTTT.